This record covers a single T cell receptor (beta chain). Both blood RNA, taken from unsorted whole blood, and germline DNA were extracted. Total RNA amounting to 500 ng was the source from which TCR beta cDNA was made with a constant-region primer. Nested multiplex PCR, run for three rounds with slightly modified ARM-PCR, yielded TCR beta libraries. Each of the first two PCR rounds ran about 9 cycles with TRBV1-TRBV30 forward and C-beta reverse primers. One entry per CDR3 protein results from TCRdb running MiXCR on the multiplex PCR reads. Here the sample spans approximately 310,000 distinct CDR3 sequences, over 55% being singletons. Germline V gives CDR1 SGHRS, CDR2 YFSETQ. The V end was cut by 7 bases, the J end by 1 base, with 21 bases between. The CDR3 is 18 residues long. This specimen belongs to a study of tumor-infiltrating lymphocytes in primary liver carcinoma.

The source of this sequence is a man aged 40-50 years with primary liver carcinoma and hepatitis B virus infection. Sequenced input: peripheral blood. The rearrangement links TRBV5-1 to TRBJ2-6; tentatively, D is TRBD1 (6 bases). CDR3: CASCPHRDSGSGANVLTF. The CDR3 nucleotides read TGCGCCAGCTGTCCTCACAGGGATTCCGGGTCTGGGGCCAACGTCCTGACTTTC.